These T cell receptor beta chains were read from a single sample in a study of T cell changes during pregnancy in multiple sclerosis. Profiled with immunoSEQ multiplex PCR; TCRdb holds only in-frame clones, not every one. The sample lists about 80,000 clones; 92% were seen once. This sample comprised peripheral blood, obtained before pregnancy. These receptors were collected from a female donor with multiple sclerosis, enrolled in a pregnancy study. The conserved cysteine and the conserved F or W are not part of the CDR3 here. D genes are given only for firm matches.

J: TRBJ1-3; D: NA; V: TRBV6-1; CDR3: ASSEDPETSGNTIY
J: TRBJ2-3; D: TRBD1; V: TRBV2; CDR3: ASSDRTGGIPGTDTQY
J: TRBJ1-6; D: NA; V: TRBV6-5; CDR3: ASRPGQGNSPLH
J: TRBJ2-7; D: NA; V: TRBV9; CDR3: ASSVGGDPKPFEQY
J: TRBJ2-2; D: NA; V: TRBV4-1; CDR3: ASSQDPAVYTGELF
J: TRBJ1-1; D: TRBD1; V: TRBV4-1; CDR3: ASRDRGGSPEAF
J: TRBJ1-1; D: NA; V: TRBV19; CDR3: ASNTAGPQGAF
J: TRBJ2-2; D: NA; V: TRBV12-5; CDR3: ARGGMGDTGELF
J: TRBJ2-7; D: NA; V: TRBV21-1; CDR3: ASSNEGSRSYEQY
J: TRBJ2-1; D: TRBD2; V: TRBV11-1; CDR3: ASTSGGDGEQF
J: TRBJ1-5; D: NA; V: TRBV7-8; CDR3: ASSLERSLNQPQH
J: TRBJ1-5; D: NA; V: TRBV6-1; CDR3: ASSGTLGAEHSNQPQH
J: TRBJ2-7; D: NA; V: TRBV7-9; CDR3: ASAPGDSYEQY
J: TRBJ2-1; D: TRBD2; V: TRBV9; CDR3: ASSPGLVWNEQF
J: TRBJ1-2; D: TRBD1; V: TRBV5-4; CDR3: ASSSARDRGSRGYT
J: TRBJ2-7; D: NA; V: TRBV7-9; CDR3: ASSQAGSSYEQY
J: TRBJ2-1; D: TRBD2; V: TRBV6-1; CDR3: ASSESSGGIYNEQF
J: TRBJ2-3; D: NA; V: TRBV6-5; CDR3: ASSYGGRGGDTQY
J: TRBJ1-1; D: NA; V: TRBV2; CDR3: ASSDLNRNTEAF
J: TRBJ1-2; D: TRBD1; V: TRBV11-2; CDR3: ASKIQGVLDYGYT
J: TRBJ2-3; D: NA; V: TRBV5-4; CDR3: ASSLPGRTDTQY
J: TRBJ2-7; D: TRBD1; V: TRBV11-2; CDR3: ASSYPTGGLYEQY
J: TRBJ2-6; D: NA; V: TRBV11-2; CDR3: ASSLGGVFSGANVLT
J: TRBJ2-1; D: TRBD1; V: TRBV18; CDR3: ASSPLGQGATNEQF
J: TRBJ1-1; D: NA; V: TRBV27; CDR3: ASSLSVPNTEAF
J: TRBJ2-7; D: NA; V: TRBV5-1; CDR3: ASSRDGTTVPFYEQY
J: TRBJ1-6; D: NA; V: TRBV30; CDR3: AWSVSRSRNSPLH
J: TRBJ1-2; D: NA; V: TRBV11-2; CDR3: ASSLGSRNGYT
J: TRBJ1-3; D: TRBD1; V: TRBV15; CDR3: ATSSGTGTGNTIY
J: TRBJ2-1; D: NA; V: TRBV27; CDR3: ASSLLSEDEQF
J: TRBJ1-2; D: NA; V: TRBV4-1; CDR3: ASSLRPSDYGYT
J: TRBJ1-1; D: TRBD1; V: TRBV27; CDR3: ASSRLGQAEAF
J: TRBJ2-3; D: NA; V: TRBV7-9; CDR3: ASSSMGQRISTDTQY
J: TRBJ2-7; D: NA; V: TRBV15; CDR3: ATSRGVSYEQY
J: TRBJ2-1; D: TRBD2; V: TRBV4-2; CDR3: ASSQDELAGGLRHNEQF
J: TRBJ2-1; D: TRBD1; V: TRBV6-4; CDR3: ARGQGISYNEQF
J: TRBJ1-2; D: NA; V: TRBV13; CDR3: ATGEAAVPIYGYT
J: TRBJ1-5; D: NA; V: TRBV30; CDR3: AWSVDSGNQPQH
J: TRBJ1-1; D: NA; V: TRBV25-1; CDR3: ASSERTEAF
J: TRBJ1-6; D: NA; V: TRBV19; CDR3: ASSMGQGSNSPLH
J: TRBJ1-2; D: NA; V: TRBV4-1; CDR3: ASSRGGFYGYT
J: TRBJ2-7; D: TRBD2; V: TRBV29-1; CDR3: SVEDGGASGVYEQY
J: TRBJ2-2; D: TRBD1; V: TRBV13; CDR3: ASSLDGQGRTGELF
J: TRBJ1-6; D: NA; V: TRBV5-1; CDR3: ASSPGGTYNSPLH
J: TRBJ1-4; D: TRBD1; V: TRBV5-1; CDR3: ASSPTGWDILF
J: TRBJ2-5; D: NA; V: TRBV5-1; CDR3: ASSLQGVLETQY
J: TRBJ1-6; D: NA; V: TRBV11-2; CDR3: ASSLVQNNSPLH